These 3 T cell receptor beta chains were sequenced from one sample in a study of blood T cell repertoires in COVID-19. Some clones are missing from TCRdb's copy, which holds only in-frame ones; the method was immunoSEQ multiplex PCR. The sample includes some 52,000 clones, roughly nine tenths of them seen just once. Sequenced input: peripheral blood. The source of these receptors is a man between 60 and 70 years old with active COVID-19.

This chain uses TRBV2 with TRBJ2-1; 7 bases agree with TRBD1. This CDR3 has 14 amino acids. Germline V gives CDR1 SNHLY, CDR2 FYNNEI. The V segment lost 6 bases and the J segment 0 bases; nucleotides outside the gene matches: 2. CDR3 nucleotides: TGTGCCAGCAGGACAGGGAGCTCCTACAATGAGCAGTTCTTC. Its translation is CASRTGSSYNEQFF.

The chain combines TRBV7-3 with TRBJ2-5; possible D gene TRBD1, 6 bases. The V and J ends lost 5 bases and 1 base respectively, with 17 bases between them. CDR3 size: 16 residues. Looked up from germline, CDR1 is SGHTA and CDR2 is FQGTGA. The CDR3 loop reads CASSPVGTTFQETQYF. The CDR3, as DNA: TGTGCCAGCAGCCCCGTAGGGACAACTTTCCAAGAGACCCAGTACTTC.

The chain is built from TRBV10-3 and TRBJ2-7; possibly TRBD2 for D (6 bases). The CDR3 spans 14 residues. V shed 4 bases and J shed 3 bases, with 13 bases lying between them. CDR1 ENHRY and CDR2 SYGVKD come from the germline V gene. The CDR3: CAISGGTFSYEQYF. CDR3 nucleotides: TGTGCCATCAGTGGCGGGACCTTTAGCTACGAGCAGTACTTC.